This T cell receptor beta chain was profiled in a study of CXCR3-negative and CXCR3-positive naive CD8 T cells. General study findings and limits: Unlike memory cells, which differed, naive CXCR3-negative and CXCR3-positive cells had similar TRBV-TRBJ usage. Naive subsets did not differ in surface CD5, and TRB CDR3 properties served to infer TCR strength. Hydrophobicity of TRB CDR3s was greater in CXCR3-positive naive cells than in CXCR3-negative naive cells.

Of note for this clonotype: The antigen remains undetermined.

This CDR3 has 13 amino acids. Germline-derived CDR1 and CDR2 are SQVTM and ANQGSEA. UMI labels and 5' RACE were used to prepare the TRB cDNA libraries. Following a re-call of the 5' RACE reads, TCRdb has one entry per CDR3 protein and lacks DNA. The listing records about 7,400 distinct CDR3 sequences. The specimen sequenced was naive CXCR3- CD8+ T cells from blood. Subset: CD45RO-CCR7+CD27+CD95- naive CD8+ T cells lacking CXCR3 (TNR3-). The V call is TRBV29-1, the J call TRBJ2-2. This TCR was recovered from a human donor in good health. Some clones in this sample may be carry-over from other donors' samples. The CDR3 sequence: CSVESQNTGELFF.